Judged by abundance, the clone carrying this T cell receptor beta chain is medium-sized. The data were obtained in a study of blood T cell repertoires in COVID-19. Overall study: The cDNA or gDNA used as material had been derived from T cells, B-cell-depleted T cells, or PBMCs.

The repertoire was sequenced with immunoSEQ multiplex PCR; TCRdb's copy has only in-frame clones and lacks some. The data show approximately 210,000 clones, almost 85% seen once. The CDR3 is 15 amino acids. Germline values: CDR1 MNHNS, CDR2 SASEGT. V lost 0 bases and J lost 2; bases outside the gene matches: 0. The V call is TRBV6-1, the J call TRBJ1-4; 7 bases line up with TRBD1. This clonotype was obtained from a woman between 35 and 50 years old with acute or convalescent COVID-19. The specimen sequenced was peripheral blood. CDR3 DNA sequence: TGTGCCAGCAGTGAAGCGACAGGGACTAATGAAAAACTGTTTTTT. This translates into CASSEATGTNEKLFF.